One and the same sample provided the 19 T cell receptor beta chains below, sequenced in a study of T cell responses to AZD1222 COVID-19 vaccine. The protocol was immunoSEQ multiplex PCR, while the TCRdb copy is restricted to in-frame clones and leaves out a portion. The sample lists approximately 120,000 clones, about 90% occurring once. Sequenced material: peripheral blood, taken on day 0 of AZD1222 vaccination. The receptors stem from an adult in good health.

The chain has TRBV12-3 or TRBV12-4 and TRBJ1-5; maybe TRBD1 (6 bases). CDR3 length: 12 amino acids. V was shortened by 7 bases and J by 9 bases, with 13 bases between the two germline ends. The CDR3 loop is CASKGGGWPQHF. The CDR3 nucleotides read TGTGCCAGCAAGGGGGGGGGATGGCCCCAGCATTTT.

This chain uses TRBV10-2 with TRBJ1-2; D unclear. V shed 3 bases and J shed 4 bases, with 6 bases lying between them. The CDR3 spans 12 residues. Germline V CDR1 and CDR2: WSHSY, SAAADI. The CDR3 is CASSEPTYGYTF. CDR3 nucleotide sequence: TGCGCCAGCAGTGAACCCACCTATGGCTACACCTTC.

This clone came up a few times. The chain couples TRBV6-5 to TRBJ2-2, with no clear D. CDR3 length: 14 residues. V was trimmed by 7 bases and J by 4 bases, leaving 13 bases between them. Germline CDR1 reads MNHEY; CDR2 reads SVGAGI. The CDR3 protein is CASKVFFLTGELFF. CDR3 nucleotide sequence: TGTGCCAGCAAGGTTTTCTTCCTCACCGGGGAGCTGTTTTTT.

The chain joins TRBV25-1 to TRBJ2-1; 7 bases align to TRBD2. The CDR3 extends over 14 amino acids. Germline V gives CDR1 MGHDK, CDR2 SYGVNS. V lost 7 bases to trimming and J lost 0 bases; unmatched junction nucleotides: 3. The CDR3 spells CASKGGFSYNEQFF. CDR3 DNA: TGTGCCAGCAAGGGAGGGTTCTCCTACAATGAGCAGTTCTTC. Full variable domain (outside the CDR3, taken from reference TRBV25-1 and TRBJ2-1): EADIYQTPRYLVIGTGKKITLECSQTMGHDKMYWYQQDPGMELHLIHYSYGVNSTEKGDLSSESTVSRIRTEHFPLTLESARPSHTSQYLCASKGGFSYNEQFFGPGTRLTVL.

This clone was seen a handful of times. The gene calls are TRBV2 and TRBJ2-7; D remains ambiguous. Trimming took off 0 bases at V and 2 bases at J, with 14 bases between the two ends. Germline V gene lookup returns CDR1 SNHLY and CDR2 FYNNEI. There are 16 residues in the CDR3. The CDR3 DNA reads TGTGCCAGCAGTGAAGCGACTCACGGGTATACCTACGAGCAGTACTTC. This sequence encodes CASSEATHGYTYEQYF.

The rearrangement uses TRBV4-1 and TRBJ2-6; possible D gene TRBD1, 5 bases. The V end lost 1 base, the J end lost 2 bases, and 9 bases lay between the germline ends. Germline V gene lookup returns CDR1 MGHRA and CDR2 YSYEKL. This CDR3 spans 16 amino acids. The CDR3 DNA sequence: TGCGCCAGCAGCCAAGGGACAATAGCTGGGGCCAACGTCCTGACTTTC. Amino acids: CASSQGTIAGANVLTF.

The rearrangement links TRBV6-2 or TRBV6-3 to TRBJ1-2; 7 positions match TRBD1. CDR1 and CDR2 (germline): MNHEY, SVGEGT. V dropped 2 bases and J dropped 3; count of bases not matched to a gene: 3. There are 14 residues in the CDR3. CDR3: CASSYATGYYGYTF. The CDR3 DNA reads as TGTGCCAGCAGTTACGCGACAGGGTACTATGGCTACACCTTC.

J is TRBJ2-2 and V is TRBV24-1; D is uncertain. CDR1 and CDR2 (germline): KGHDR, SFDVKD. The CDR3 loop spans 12 amino acids. The V end was cut by 4 bases, the J end by 1 base, with 0 bases between. For the CDR3, the DNA is TGTGCCACCAGTGAGAACACCGGGGAGCTGTTTTTT. This translates into CATSENTGELFF.

The rearrangement uses TRBV27 and TRBJ1-1; D is undetermined. Trimming took off 5 bases at V and 9 bases at J, with 19 bases between the two ends. This CDR3 is built from 14 residues. Germline CDR1 MNHEY, CDR2 SMNVEV (reference sequence). CDR3 protein: CASSPEVGSPQAFF. The CDR3 DNA sequence: TGTGCCAGCAGTCCGGAGGTTGGATCCCCACAAGCTTTCTTT.

The V call is TRBV15, the J call TRBJ2-7, with D unclear. V shed 3 bases and J shed 5 bases, with 11 bases lying between them. From germline, CDR1 is LNHNV and CDR2 YYDKDF (reference sequence). The CDR3 contains 13 residues. The CDR3 region has the DNA TGTGCCACCAGCAGGCTTATACGGGACGAGCAGTACTTC. The encoded protein is CATSRLIRDEQYF.

The rearrangement links TRBV7-9 to TRBJ1-1; D remains unclear. Trimming cost V 5 bases and J 1 base, with 20 bases left between them. CDR3 length equals 17 residues. The V gene's germline CDR1 is SEHNR and CDR2 FQNEAQ (reference sequence). The CDR3 spells CASSPGQRASWNTEAFF. The CDR3 coding sequence is TGTGCCAGCAGCCCCGGCCAGCGGGCTTCATGGAACACTGAAGCTTTCTTT.

This sequence joins TRBV30 and TRBJ1-6; D gene unclear. CDR1 is GTSNPN and CDR2 is SVGIG in the germline V gene (reference sequence). Trimming shortened V by 0 bases and J by 8 bases, and 8 bases separated the two germline ends. The CDR3 totals 13 residues. The CDR3 loop reads CAWSVFSDSPLHF. In DNA form, the CDR3 reads TGTGCCTGGAGTGTATTTAGTGATTCACCCCTCCACTTT.

This chain uses TRBV7-2 with TRBJ1-4, with TRBD1 matching over 8 bases. Germline V gene lookup returns CDR1 SGHTA and CDR2 FQGNSA. This CDR3 comprises 14 residues. J lost 7 bases, V lost 4 bases, and 5 bases had no gene match. CDR3 region: CASSSGQGFEKLFF. Here the CDR3 DNA reads TGTGCCAGCAGCTCTGGACAGGGTTTTGAAAAACTGTTTTTT.

The chain uses TRBV7-9 and TRBJ2-5, with TRBD2 matching over 10 bases. The CDR3 contains 16 residues. The trim removed 3 bases at V and 5 bases at J, leaving 9 bases unmatched. Germline V gene data show CDR1 as SEHNR and CDR2 as FQNEAQ (reference sequence). The CDR3 DNA reads TGTGCCAGCAGCTTTGGAGTAGCGGGGGGCGGGGAGACCCAGTACTTC. Protein sequence: CASSFGVAGGGETQYF.

The rearrangement joins TRBV27 to TRBJ2-7, with 7 bases lining up with TRBD2. The CDR3 runs to 14 residues. After removal of 2 bases from V and 4 bases from J, the junction contained 5 bases not matched to a gene. The V gene's germline CDR1 is MNHEY and CDR2 SMNVEV (reference sequence). The CDR3 sequence: CASSLREGRYEQYF. Written as DNA, the CDR3 is TGTGCCAGCAGTTTAAGGGAGGGACGGTACGAGCAGTACTTC.

The chain recombines TRBV7-8 with TRBJ1-2; perhaps TRBD1 as D (5 bases). V gave up 5 bases and J gave up 5 bases, with 12 bases separating them. Looked up from germline, CDR1 is SGHVS and CDR2 is FQNEAQ. The CDR3 length is 13 residues. This chain's CDR3 is CASSVDSGYGYTF. The CDR3 DNA is TGTGCCAGCAGCGTCGACTCAGGGTATGGCTACACCTTC.

The V and J genes are TRBV7-9 and TRBJ2-7, with D unresolved. V lost 5 bases and J 1 base, leaving 6 bases between the germline ends. The CDR3 totals 12 residues. CDR1 and CDR2 (germline): SEHNR, FQNEAQ (reference sequence). The CDR3 coding sequence is TGTGCCAGCAGCCGCGGATCCTACGAGCAGTACTTC. Its protein product is CASSRGSYEQYF.

The rearrangement links TRBV11-2 to TRBJ1-1, with a weak D call TRBD1 (5 bases). In germline, CDR1 is SGHAT, CDR2 FQNNGV. CDR3 size: 14 residues. V gave up 3 bases and J gave up 0 bases, with 8 bases separating them. DNA of the CDR3: TGTGCCAGCAGCTTTGAGGGGATGAACACTGAAGCTTTCTTT. Amino acids: CASSFEGMNTEAFF.

About this clone: The same CDR3 is also encoded by other DNA sequences in this sample. The chain combines TRBV10-1 with TRBJ2-7; no reliable D call. Deletions cut 4 bases from V and 3 bases from J, with 4 bases between. This CDR3 region has 11 residues. Germline CDR1 reads WNHNN; CDR2 reads SYGVQD (reference sequence). CDR3 nucleotides: TGCGCCAGCAGTGCGGGCTACGAGCAGTACTTC. Its translation: CASSAGYEQYF.